The clone carrying this T cell receptor (beta chain) was counted only a few times. Its target is not known. Extraction of PBMCs used 8.5 to 10 ml of fresh peripheral blood. The CDR3 length is 14 residues. Germline V gives CDR1 SQVTM, CDR2 ANQGSEA. Trimming at V came to 6 bases and at J to 5 bases, leaving 12 bases not matched to a gene. Researchers amplified the TCR beta CDR3 regions from RNA transcripts. RT-PCR in the first round (using the HTBI primer set) targeted the TCR CDR3. One entry per CDR3 protein results from TCRdb running MiXCR on the multiplex PCR reads. The profile shows about 460,000 distinct CDR3 sequences, roughly 23% of them singletons. The data derive from a study of T cells in Graves' hyperthyroidism and ophthalmopathy. Study results and limitations: Model output signaled ophthalmopathy a median approximately six months ahead of onset.

The sequencing input was blood. This TCR was sampled from a woman in her 70s with Graves' ophthalmopathy. The chain couples TRBV29-1 to TRBJ1-2; 7 nucleotides agree with TRBD1. The CDR3 bases are TGCAGCGTGGAAACAATAGACAGGGATTATGGCTACACCTTC. It yields the protein CSVETIDRDYGYTF.